This TCR beta chain was captured in a study of T cell responses to AZD1222 COVID-19 vaccine. This clone was picked up one time. The antigen is not known. Some clones are missing from TCRdb's copy, which holds only in-frame ones; the method was immunoSEQ multiplex PCR. Of 130,000 to 150,000 clones in the sample, over 80% were seen once. Study results and limitations: Nearly half of spike-specific TCRs reportedly target variant regions that are unmutated in the B.1.351 and B.1.1.7 variants. An increase in Spike-specific TCR breadth and depth was observed after two AZD1222 doses.

The receptor's source is an adult in good health. The specimen was peripheral blood, collected on day 0 of MenACWY control vaccination.

In DNA form, the CDR3 reads TGCGCCAGCAGCCAAGTGCAGGCGGTTTCTGGAAACACCATATATTTT. It codes for CASSQVQAVSGNTIYF. The chain has TRBV4-1 and TRBJ1-3, with D hard to call. CDR1 is MGHRA and CDR2 is YSYEKL in the germline V gene. CDR3 size: 16 residues. Trimming removed 1 base at V and 1 base at J, with 11 bases between.